The present T cell receptor (beta chain) was sequenced within a study of beta chain features in type 1 diabetes. Study-wide context: Patients and healthy donors were similar in age, gender and cell yields. Notes on the study in general: Shortening that was moderate but significant affected the TCRB CDR3s of Type 1 diabetes patients in all four CD4+ subsets. High TCR expression in some cells could lead to their over-representation in cDNA sequencing. The VDJ junctions of type 1 diabetes patients carried fewer insertions and more deletions. It was among patients, rather than healthy donors, that naive, central memory and Treg TCRB repertoires appeared more similar.

TCRB transcripts that were expressed got sequenced, as all of the isolated RNA had been reverse transcribed. Clones were sequenced by immunoSEQ multiplex PCR, and TCRdb holds only the in-frame ones, with some missing. The table has 100,000 to 150,000 clones, around 10% seen once. Only a few counts were recorded for this clone. Its antigen is undetermined. Trimming removed 7 bases from V and 0 bases from J; junction bases left unmatched: 9. This CDR3 region has 15 residues. Germline V gene lookup returns CDR1 SQVTM and CDR2 ANQGSEA. The V call is TRBV29-1, the J call TRBJ2-5; 9 nucleotides agree with TRBD2. The receptor's source is a man aged 25 to 40 with type 1 diabetes. Sequences were obtained from central memory CD4+ T cells from blood. CDR3: CSEERLAGYQETQYF. CDR3 nucleotide sequence: TGCAGCGAAGAACGGCTAGCGGGGTACCAAGAGACCCAGTACTTC.